The sample holds many counts of the clone carrying this TCR beta chain. TCRdb redid the calling of the 5' RACE reads with MiXCR, one entry per CDR3 protein. The table lists 30,000 to 45,000 distinct CDR3 sequences, 3% to 3.5% of them singletons, with around 2.8% in the top ten. This entry is derived from a study of CD8 T cells in ankylosing spondylitis. This CDR3 region has 19 residues. After removal of 3 bases from V and 2 bases from J, the junction contained 13 bases not matched to a gene. Germline V gene data show CDR1 as SGDLS and CDR2 as YYNGEE. Sequenced material: blood, either unsorted or a sorted T cell fraction (not recorded which). This TCR came from a male donor with ankylosing spondylitis or in good health (not recorded which). The chain recombines TRBV9 with TRBJ2-1; 11 nucleotides match TRBD2. CDR3 region: CASSGRQGEGLAAYNEQFF. In nucleotides, the CDR3 is TGTGCCAGCAGCGGCCGACAGGGGGAGGGACTAGCGGCCTACAATGAGCAGTTCTTC. The complete variable domain, with remaining parts taken from reference TRBV9 and TRBJ2-1, reads DSGVTQTPKHLITATGQRVTLRCSPRSGDLSVYWYQQSLDQGLQFLIQYYNGEERAKGNILERFSAQQFPDLHSELNLSSLELGDSALYFCASSGRQGEGLAAYNEQFFGPGTRLTVL.